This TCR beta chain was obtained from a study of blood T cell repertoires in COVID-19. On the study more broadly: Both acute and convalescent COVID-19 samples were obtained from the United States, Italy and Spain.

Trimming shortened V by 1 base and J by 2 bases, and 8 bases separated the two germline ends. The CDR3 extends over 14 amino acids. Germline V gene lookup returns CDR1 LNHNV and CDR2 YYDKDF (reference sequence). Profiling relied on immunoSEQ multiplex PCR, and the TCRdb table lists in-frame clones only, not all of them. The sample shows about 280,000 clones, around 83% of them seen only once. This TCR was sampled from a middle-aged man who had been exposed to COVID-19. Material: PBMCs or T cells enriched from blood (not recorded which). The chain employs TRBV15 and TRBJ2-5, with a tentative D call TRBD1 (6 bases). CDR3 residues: CATSRGTVQETQYF. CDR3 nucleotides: TGTGCCACCAGCAGAGGGACAGTTCAAGAGACCCAGTACTTC. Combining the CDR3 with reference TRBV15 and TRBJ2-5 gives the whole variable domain DAMVIQNPRYQVTQFGKPVTLSCSQTLNHNVMYWYQQKSSQAPKLLFHYYDKDFNNEADTPDNFQSRRPNTSFCFLDIRSPGLGDTAMYLCATSRGTVQETQYFGPGTRLLVL.